The 14 T cell receptor beta chains in this list originate from one sample, sequenced in a study of tumor and adjacent non-tumor tissue in lung cancer. The template was RNA from unsorted bulk tissue. A modified ARM-PCR protocol with three rounds of nested PCR amplified TCRbeta. TCRdb recomputed calls from the multiplex PCR reads with MiXCR, one row per CDR3 protein. This table has roughly 220,000 distinct CDR3 sequences, 60% to 85% appearing once. Sequencing was done on a sample of lung tumor tissue. The source of these receptors is a man aged 60-69 years with non-small cell lung cancer.

Comments on this clonotype: Possible read error: a much larger clone is one base away. The gene calls are TRBV4-3 and TRBJ1-5; D is perhaps TRBD1 (6 bases). This CDR3 comprises 14 residues. Germline CDR1 and CDR2: LGHNA and YSLEER. Trimming left V 4 bases short and J 5 bases short, with 12 bases between. The CDR3 here is CASSLRTADQPQHF. DNA of the CDR3: TGCGCCAGCAGCCTCCGGACAGCTGATCAGCCCCAGCATTTT.

As to this clonotype: The germline gene is not matched at one end of the junction; a read error may be the cause. The genes are TRBV6-5 and TRBJ1-2; D is unresolved. The CDR3 runs 13 residues. Germline loops: CDR1 MNHEY, CDR2 SVGAGI. For the CDR3, the DNA is TGTGCCAGCAGCCGGATAGAGAGTAGCGGCTATACCTTC. Its protein product is CASSRIESSGYTF.

Turning to this clonotype: The junction does not match germline at one end; this may be a read error. J is TRBJ1-5 and V is TRBV12-3 or TRBV12-4; D might be TRBD1 (6 bases). The CDR3 has 14 amino acids. CDR3 sequence: CASSLGGGGQTQHF. DNA for the CDR3: TGCGCCAGCAGTTTGGGCGGGGGTGGACAGACCCAGCATTTT.

The V gene is TRBV29-1, the J gene TRBJ2-1, with a tentative D call TRBD2 (6 bases). The CDR3 totals 12 residues. From germline, CDR1 is SQVTM and CDR2 ANQGSEA. V lost 7 bases to trimming and J lost 16 bases, with 23 bases between them. This chain's CDR3 is CSGRTDYDEYFF. CDR3 DNA sequence: TGCAGCGGCCGGACGGACTACGATGAGTACTTCTTC.

There are a few counts of this clonotype. With a much larger clone just one base away, this may be a read error. The chain uses TRBV6-5 and TRBJ1-2, with D perhaps TRBD1 (6 bases). The length of the CDR3 is 13 residues. The germline gives CDR1 MNHEY, CDR2 SVGAGI. The CDR3 protein is CSSSDTGGHGYTF. The DNA for the CDR3 is TGTTCCAGCAGTGACACGGGGGGCCATGGCTACACCTTC.

Details on this clonotype: A read error may be the cause here, since a much bigger clone is one base away. This chain links TRBV6-1 with TRBJ1-2, with D hard to call. In germline, CDR1 is MNHNS, CDR2 SASEGT. Trimming took off 10 bases at V and 8 bases at J, with 14 bases between the two ends. This CDR3 contains 11 residues. As DNA, the CDR3 is TGTGCCACCACCGAAGCTTGGGGCTACACCTTC. Translating it yields CATTEAWGYTF.

This chain connects TRBV20-1 to TRBJ2-7; a weak D match, TRBD1 (6 bases). The CDR3 extends over 13 amino acids. The germline V gene encodes CDR1 DFQATT and CDR2 SNEGSKA (reference sequence). Between the trimmed V and J ends, which lost 6 bases and 9 bases, there was a span of 21 bases. CDR3: CSALRDRFIGQYF. The CDR3 bases are TGCAGTGCCCTCCGAGACAGGTTCATCGGGCAGTACTTC.

CDR3 protein: CASSYSRGPNQPQYF. The CDR3 coding sequence is TGTGCCAGCAGTTACTCGCGGGGGCCTAATCAGCCCCAGTATTTT. V and J are TRBV6-5 and TRBJ1-5, with D tentatively TRBD2 (7 bases). The end of the DNA is better explained by TRBJ2-3, so the J call may be wrong. In germline, CDR1 is MNHEY, CDR2 SVGAGI. The CDR3 is 15 amino acids.

This clonotype was found a few times. This may be a read error, as it is one base from a much larger clone. The chain combines TRBV5-4 with TRBJ2-1; TRBD2 agrees at 13 bases. The germline V gene has CDR1 SGHNT and CDR2 YYREEE (reference sequence). The CDR3 runs 14 residues. After removal of 6 bases from V and 12 bases from J, the junction contained 9 bases not matched to a gene. The chain's CDR3 is CASTGGLAGDGQFF. As DNA, the CDR3 is TGTGCCAGCACCGGAGGACTAGCGGGGGATGGGCAGTTCTTC.

Notes on this clonotype: This sequence may be a read error, since a much larger clone differs from it by one base. The gene calls are TRBV11-2 and TRBJ2-1; D ambiguous. The CDR3 totals 13 residues. Germline V CDR1 and CDR2: SGHAT, FQNNGV. V lost 7 bases, J lost 5 bases, and 12 bases lay in between. In DNA form, the CDR3 reads TGTGCCAGCAACTTCCGAAGGAACAATGAGCAGTTCTTC. Translated, it gives CASNFRRNNEQFF.

As concerns this clonotype: Since a much larger clone is just one base distant, this may be a read error. This chain connects TRBV11-3 to TRBJ2-1, with D maybe TRBD1 (6 bases). Germline V gene sequence: CDR1 SGHNT, CDR2 YENEEA. The CDR3 contains 18 residues. CDR3 in amino acids: CVSSFQGGPGLGKDEQFF. The CDR3 DNA reads TGTGTCAGCAGCTTCCAAGGGGGACCGGGGCTAGGGAAGGATGAGCAGTTCTTC.

With regard to this clonotype: The junction departs from germline at one end; a sequencing error may be responsible. The gene calls are TRBV20-1 and TRBJ1-6, with D hard to call. CDR1 and CDR2 from the germline V gene are DFQATT and SNEGSKA (reference sequence). This CDR3 contains 12 residues. DNA of the CDR3: TGTAGTGCTAGATTTAACAATTCACCCTTCCACTTT. Residues: CSARFNNSPFHF.

This clonotype is a singleton in its sample. A single base separates this from a much larger clone, so it may be a read error. V gene TRBV6-5 combines with J gene TRBJ2-5; either TRBD1 or TRBD2 may fit D (5 bases each). Germline lookup yields CDR1 MNHEY and CDR2 SVGAGI. The CDR3 runs 15 residues. In DNA, the CDR3 is TGTGCCAGCAGTTACGGGGACCCCCGTGGGGAGAGCCAGTACTTC. This gives the protein CASSYGDPRGESQYF.

The gene calls are TRBV20-1 and TRBJ2-7, with D maybe TRBD2 (6 bases). The length of the CDR3 is 15 residues. V was pared by 6 bases and J by 0 bases, with 18 bases between. The V gene's germline CDR1 is DFQATT and CDR2 SNEGSKA (reference sequence). This CDR3 reads CSAKIGRWASYEQYF. CDR3 sequence (DNA): TGCAGTGCCAAAATAGGGAGGTGGGCCTCCTACGAGCAGTACTTC.